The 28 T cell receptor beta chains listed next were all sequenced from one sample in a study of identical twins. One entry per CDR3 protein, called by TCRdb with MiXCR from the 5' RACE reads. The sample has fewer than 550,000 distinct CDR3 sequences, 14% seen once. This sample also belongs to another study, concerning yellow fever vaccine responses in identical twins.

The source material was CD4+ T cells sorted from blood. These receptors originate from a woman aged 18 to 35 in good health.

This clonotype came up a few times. The CDR3 region has the DNA TGTGCCAGCAGCTTGGGTCAGGGGTCCCCCTACGAGCAGTACTTC. As protein: CASSLGQGSPYEQYF. The J gene is TRBJ2-7, the V gene TRBV5-5; perhaps TRBD1 as D (6 bases). V was trimmed by 0 bases and J by 2 bases, leaving 12 bases between them. There are 15 residues in the CDR3. CDR1 is SGHKS and CDR2 is YYEKEE in the germline V gene (reference sequence).

In DNA, the CDR3 is TGTGCCAGCAGCACAAGACCTAGGGGACAGGGGGCTACCGGGGAGCTGTTTTTT. As protein: CASSTRPRGQGATGELFF. The chain combines TRBV11-1 with TRBJ2-2; TRBD1 matches 12 bases. This CDR3 has 18 residues. The junction had 12 bases not matched to a gene; V was cut back by 5 bases and J by 5 bases. Germline CDR1 SGHAT, CDR2 FQDESV (reference sequence).

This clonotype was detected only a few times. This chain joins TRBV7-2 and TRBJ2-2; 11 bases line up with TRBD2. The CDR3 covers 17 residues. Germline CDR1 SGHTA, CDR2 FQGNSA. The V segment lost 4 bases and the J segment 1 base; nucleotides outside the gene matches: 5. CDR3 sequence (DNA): TGTGCCAGCAGCTCTCTTAGCGGGAGGGGGAACACCGGGGAGCTGTTTTTT. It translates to CASSSLSGRGNTGELFF.

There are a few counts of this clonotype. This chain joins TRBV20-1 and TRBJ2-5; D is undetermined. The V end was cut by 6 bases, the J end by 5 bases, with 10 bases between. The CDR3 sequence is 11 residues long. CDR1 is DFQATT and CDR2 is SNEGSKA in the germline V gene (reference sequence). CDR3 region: CSAKMVETQYF. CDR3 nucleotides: TGCAGTGCCAAAATGGTGGAGACCCAGTACTTC.

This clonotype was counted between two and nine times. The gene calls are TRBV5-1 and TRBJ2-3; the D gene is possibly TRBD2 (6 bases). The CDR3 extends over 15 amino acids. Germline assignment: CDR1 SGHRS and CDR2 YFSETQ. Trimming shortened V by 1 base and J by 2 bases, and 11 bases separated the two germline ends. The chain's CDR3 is CASSLPGLLTDTQYF. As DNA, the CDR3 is TGCGCCAGCAGCTTGCCGGGACTTCTCACAGATACGCAGTATTTT.

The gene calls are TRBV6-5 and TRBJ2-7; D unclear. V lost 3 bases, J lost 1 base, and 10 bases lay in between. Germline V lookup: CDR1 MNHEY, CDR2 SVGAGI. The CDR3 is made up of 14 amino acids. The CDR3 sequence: CASSYEIRSYEQYF. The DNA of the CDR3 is TGTGCCAGCAGTTATGAGATCCGATCCTACGAGCAGTACTTC.

The CDR3 sequence: CASSYSFQMNTGELFF. The CDR3 DNA reads as TGTGCCAGCAGTTACTCTTTCCAGATGAACACCGGGGAGCTGTTTTTT. The V and J genes are TRBV6-5 and TRBJ2-2, with D unresolved. Trimming cost V 0 bases and J 1 base, with 9 bases left between them. The CDR3 is made up of 16 amino acids. Germline CDR1 MNHEY, CDR2 SVGAGI.

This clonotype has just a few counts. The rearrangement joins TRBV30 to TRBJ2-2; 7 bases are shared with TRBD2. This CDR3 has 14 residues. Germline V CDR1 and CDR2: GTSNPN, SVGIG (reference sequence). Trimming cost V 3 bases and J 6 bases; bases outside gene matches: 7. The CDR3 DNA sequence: TGTGCCTGGAGCGGCGGGAGTAGGTCCGGGGAGCTGTTTTTT. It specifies CAWSGGSRSGELFF.

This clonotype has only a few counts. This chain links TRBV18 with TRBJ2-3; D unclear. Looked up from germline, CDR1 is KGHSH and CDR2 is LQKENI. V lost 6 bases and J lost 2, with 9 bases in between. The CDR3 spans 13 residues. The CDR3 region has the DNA TGTGCCAGCTCTCGCCAAGCCACAGATACGCAGTATTTT. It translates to CASSRQATDTQYF.

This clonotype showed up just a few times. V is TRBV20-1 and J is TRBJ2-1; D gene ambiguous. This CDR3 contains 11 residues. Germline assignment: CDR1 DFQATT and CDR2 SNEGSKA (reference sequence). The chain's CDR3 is CSYPFPNEQFF. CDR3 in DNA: TGCAGCTACCCCTTCCCCAATGAGCAGTTCTTC.

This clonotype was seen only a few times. CDR3 nucleotide sequence: TGTGCCAGCAGCTCCACTCCTAGCGGGGAGTACAATGAGCAGTTCTTC. This sequence encodes CASSSTPSGEYNEQFF. V is TRBV5-5 and J is TRBJ2-1, with 9 bases matching TRBD2. The germline V gene has CDR1 SGHKS and CDR2 YYEKEE (reference sequence). This CDR3 contains 16 residues. Trimming cost V 3 bases and J 4 bases; bases outside gene matches: 8.

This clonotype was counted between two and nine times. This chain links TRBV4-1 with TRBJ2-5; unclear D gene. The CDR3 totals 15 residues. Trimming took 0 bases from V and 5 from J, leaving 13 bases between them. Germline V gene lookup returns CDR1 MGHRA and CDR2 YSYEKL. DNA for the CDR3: TGCGCCAGCAGCCAAGAGGCCCGGAGTTGGGAGACCCAGTACTTC. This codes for CASSQEARSWETQYF.

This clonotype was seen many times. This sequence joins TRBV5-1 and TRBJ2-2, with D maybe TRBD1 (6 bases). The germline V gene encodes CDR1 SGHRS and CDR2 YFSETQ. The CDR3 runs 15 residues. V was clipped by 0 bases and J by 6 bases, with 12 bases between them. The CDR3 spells CASSLDRAGAGELFF. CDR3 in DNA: TGCGCCAGCAGCTTGGACAGGGCCGGGGCCGGGGAGCTGTTTTTT.

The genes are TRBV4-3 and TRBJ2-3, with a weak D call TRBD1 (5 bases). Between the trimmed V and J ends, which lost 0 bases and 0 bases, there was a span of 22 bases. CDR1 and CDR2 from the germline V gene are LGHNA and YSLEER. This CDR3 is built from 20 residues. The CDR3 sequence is CASSQDWAQGQSSSTDTQYF. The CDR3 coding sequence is TGCGCCAGCAGCCAAGATTGGGCGCAGGGTCAATCCTCTAGCACAGATACGCAGTATTTT.

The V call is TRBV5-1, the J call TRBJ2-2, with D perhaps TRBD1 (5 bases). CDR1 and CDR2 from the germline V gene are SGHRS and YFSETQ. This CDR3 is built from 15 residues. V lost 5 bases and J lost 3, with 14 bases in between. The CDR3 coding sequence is TGCGCCAGCAGATTTGGAGACAGAGACACCGGGGAGCTGTTTTTT. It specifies CASRFGDRDTGELFF.

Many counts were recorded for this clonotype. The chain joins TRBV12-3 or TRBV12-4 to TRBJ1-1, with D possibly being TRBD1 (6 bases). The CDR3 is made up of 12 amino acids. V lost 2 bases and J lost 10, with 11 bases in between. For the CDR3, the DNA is TGTGCCAGCAGTTTAAACAGGGCTGTAGCTTTCTTT. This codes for CASSLNRAVAFF.

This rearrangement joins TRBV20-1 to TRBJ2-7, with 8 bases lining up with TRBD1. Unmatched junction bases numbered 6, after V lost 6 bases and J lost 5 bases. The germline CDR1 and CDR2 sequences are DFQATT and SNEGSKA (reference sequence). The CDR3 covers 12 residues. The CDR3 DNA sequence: TGCAGTGCCCCGGGACAGGTCCACGAGCAGTACTTC. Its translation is CSAPGQVHEQYF.

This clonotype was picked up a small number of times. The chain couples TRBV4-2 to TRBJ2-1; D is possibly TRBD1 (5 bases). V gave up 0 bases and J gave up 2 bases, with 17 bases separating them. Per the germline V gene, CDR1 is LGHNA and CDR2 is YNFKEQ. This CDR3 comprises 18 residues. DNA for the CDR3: TGTGCCAGCAGCCAAGATCCCCTGACAGTCTTGGCCTACAATGAGCAGTTCTTC. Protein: CASSQDPLTVLAYNEQFF.

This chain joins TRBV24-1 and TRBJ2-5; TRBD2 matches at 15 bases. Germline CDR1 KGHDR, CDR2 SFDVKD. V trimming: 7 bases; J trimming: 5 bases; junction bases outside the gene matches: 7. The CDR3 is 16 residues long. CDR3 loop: CATSPGTSGGLETQYF. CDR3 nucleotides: TGTGCCACCAGCCCCGGGACTAGCGGGGGGCTCGAGACCCAGTACTTC.

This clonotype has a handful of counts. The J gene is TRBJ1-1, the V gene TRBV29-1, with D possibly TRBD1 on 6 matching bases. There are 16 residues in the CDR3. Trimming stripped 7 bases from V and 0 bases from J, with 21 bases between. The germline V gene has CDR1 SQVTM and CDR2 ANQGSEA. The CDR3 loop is CSAKTDSTLLNTEAFF. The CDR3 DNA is TGCAGCGCTAAGACGGACAGCACACTGTTGAACACTGAAGCTTTCTTT.

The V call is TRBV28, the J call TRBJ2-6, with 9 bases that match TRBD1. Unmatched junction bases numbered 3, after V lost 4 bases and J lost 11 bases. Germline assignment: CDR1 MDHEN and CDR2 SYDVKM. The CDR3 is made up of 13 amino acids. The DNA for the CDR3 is TGTGCCAGCAGTTGGGACAGGGAACACGTCCTGACTTTC. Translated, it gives CASSWDREHVLTF. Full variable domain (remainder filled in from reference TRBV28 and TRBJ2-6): DVKVTQSSRYLVKRTGEKVFLECVQDMDHENMFWYRQDPGLGLRLIYFSYDVKMKEKGDIPEGYSVSREKKERFSLILESASTNQTSMYLCASSWDREHVLTFGAGSRLTVL.

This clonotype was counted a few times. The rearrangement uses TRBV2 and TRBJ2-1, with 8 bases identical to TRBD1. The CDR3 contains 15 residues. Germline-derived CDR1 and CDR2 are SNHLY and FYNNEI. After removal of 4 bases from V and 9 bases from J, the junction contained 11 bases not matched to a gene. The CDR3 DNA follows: TGTGCCAGCAGTGCTTTCTTGACAGGGGTAGGTGAGCAGTTCTTC. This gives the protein CASSAFLTGVGEQFF.

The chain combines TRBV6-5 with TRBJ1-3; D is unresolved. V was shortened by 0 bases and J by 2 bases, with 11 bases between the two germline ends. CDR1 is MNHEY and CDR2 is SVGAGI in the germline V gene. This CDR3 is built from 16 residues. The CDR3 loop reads CASSYSRQHPGNTIYF. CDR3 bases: TGTGCCAGCAGTTACTCGAGGCAGCACCCTGGAAACACCATATATTTT.

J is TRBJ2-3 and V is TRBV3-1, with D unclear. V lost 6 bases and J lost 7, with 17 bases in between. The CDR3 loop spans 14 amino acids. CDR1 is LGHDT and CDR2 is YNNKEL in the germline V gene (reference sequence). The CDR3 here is CASSGRPSRNTQYF. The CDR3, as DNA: TGTGCCAGCAGTGGGCGGCCTAGTAGAAATACGCAGTATTTT.

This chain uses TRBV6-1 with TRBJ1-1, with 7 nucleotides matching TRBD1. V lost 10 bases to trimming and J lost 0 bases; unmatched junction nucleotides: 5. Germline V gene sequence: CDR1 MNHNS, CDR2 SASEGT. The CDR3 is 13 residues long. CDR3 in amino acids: CATSGQMNTEAFF. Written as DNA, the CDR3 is TGTGCCACTTCGGGACAGATGAACACTGAAGCTTTCTTT.

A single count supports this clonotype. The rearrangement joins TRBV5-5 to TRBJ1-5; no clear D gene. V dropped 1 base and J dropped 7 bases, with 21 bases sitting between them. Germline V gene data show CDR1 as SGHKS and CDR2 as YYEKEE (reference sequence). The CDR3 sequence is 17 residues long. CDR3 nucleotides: TGTGCCAGCAGCTTGCGCAGCGGGGTGGGATTCCCCCAGCCCCAGCATTTT. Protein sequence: CASSLRSGVGFPQPQHF.

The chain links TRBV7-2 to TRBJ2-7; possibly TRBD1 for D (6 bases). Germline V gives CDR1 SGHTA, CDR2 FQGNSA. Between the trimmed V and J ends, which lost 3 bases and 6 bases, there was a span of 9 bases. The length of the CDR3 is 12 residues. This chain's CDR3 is CASSFPGAEQYF. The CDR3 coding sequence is TGTGCCAGCAGCTTTCCAGGGGCCGAGCAGTACTTC.

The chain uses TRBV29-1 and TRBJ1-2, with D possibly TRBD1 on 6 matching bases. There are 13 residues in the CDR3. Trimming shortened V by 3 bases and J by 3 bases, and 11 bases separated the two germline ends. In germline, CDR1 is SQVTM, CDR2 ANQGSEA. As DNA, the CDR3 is TGCAGCGTTGAGGGGGGGGCTCACTATGGCTACACCTTC. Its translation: CSVEGGAHYGYTF.